Given below is one T cell receptor (beta chain) in context. Its antigen specificity is not known. Per-nucleotide qualities are absent, and no much larger clonotype sits a single base away. The library was made by 5' RACE. Data came from a NextSeq 500. Unique molecular identifiers were attached to individual cDNA molecules in the TCR library protocol so that sequencing error and PCR bias could be corrected. Sequencing covered both TCR alpha and beta chains, and within each sample the abundances of alpha and beta sequences were tightly co-correlated. As for the authors' bioinformatics: Decombinator V4 was used to annotate the V gene, J gene and CDR3 of the TCR sequences. TCRs were defined as expanded if a significant change between any two time points was detected under a Poisson model with p below 0.0001. Abundances of TCRs were expressed as counts per million after normalisation to the total number of TCRs sequenced in each sample. TRAV1-2 paired with TRAJ12, TRAJ20 or TRAJ33 defined MAIT TCRs, while TRAV10 paired with TRAJ18 defined iNKT TCRs. VDJdb, accessed on 1 November 2021, was searched for TCRs annotated for CMV, EBV and SARS-CoV-2, and TCRs annotated for more than one antigen were excluded. Using fastp at Q25 and MiXCR, TCRdb reprocessed the public reads and kept productive beta chains. Entries are consolidated by CDR3 protein sequence, retaining the most common genes and DNA. The V and J calls follow TCRdb's processing rather than the paper's. This sample lists around 60,000 distinct CDR3 sequences; about 10% were detected once. Nearly 3% of the sample lies in the top ten.

The sample originates from a study of early T cells in non-severe SARS-CoV-2 infection (dated by TCRdb to 2020 to 2022). General notes on the study: TCR sequencing used bulk RNA from unsorted whole blood, so alpha and beta chains could not be paired.

Based on the germline V gene, the CDR1 and CDR2 sequences are ENHRY and SYGVKD. The CDR3 covers 14 residues, taking in both the cysteine and the phenylalanine. Just the 42-base CDR3 DNA is kept, in frame starting at base 1. Cut back by 2 bases and 7 bases, the V and J ends lie 15 bases apart. Results and caveats for the whole study, not just this receptor: Matching against VDJdb was skewed toward anti-spike CD8 responses, likely underestimated virus-specific expansions, and missed private and CD4 specificities.

This was a case-control study nested in a cohort of healthcare workers in London, UK, who had nasopharyngeal swab PCR tests and blood samples taken every week. Healthcare workers were recruited during the week of the UK lockdown, between 23 and 31 March 2020, and followed weekly for up to about 16 weeks. Here the sequenced sample was whole blood, taken at baseline. The rearranged segments are TRBV10-3 and TRBJ2-7, and the D gene may be TRBD1, 5 bases matching. The receptor comes from an adult who was a healthcare worker with PCR-confirmed SARS-CoV-2 infection or an uninfected control (not recorded which). The DNA sequence follows: TGTGCCATCAGTGAGGGACATCCTCCTGGTGAGCAGTACTTC. It translates as CAISEGHPPGEQYF.